One sample yielded the 12 T cell receptor beta chains listed below, sequenced in a study of cytomegalovirus exposure and HLA in healthy donors. 60 Vbeta and 13 Jbeta primers were used in PCR. Assay: immunoSEQ multiplex PCR; the TCRdb copy retains only in-frame clones and omits some. Of roughly 190,000 clones in the sample, less than 85% were seen once. The sample comprised PBMCs. These TCRs come from a girl between 5 and 17 years old in good health and CMV-seropositive.

This chain connects TRBV20-1 to TRBJ2-1; D may be TRBD1 (6 bases). Germline loops: CDR1 DFQATT, CDR2 SNEGSKA (reference sequence). V gave up 2 bases and J gave up 9 bases, with 8 bases separating them. This CDR3 has 11 amino acids. CDR3 nucleotide sequence: TGCAGTGCTAGACAGGGGTCTGAGCAGTTCTTC. It encodes CSARQGSEQFF.

The V gene is TRBV5-6, the J gene TRBJ1-4; no clear D. Germline V CDR1 and CDR2: SGHDT, YYEEEE. With 1 base removed from V and 5 bases from J, the gap between germline ends came to 6 bases. This CDR3 region has 13 residues. This chain's CDR3 is CASSLWANEKLFF. The CDR3 DNA follows: TGTGCCAGCAGCTTGTGGGCAAATGAAAAACTGTTTTTT.

This clone appeared a few times. CDR3 region: CASSPGVSTDTQYF. The CDR3 nucleotides read TGTGCCAGCAGCCCAGGGGTGAGCACAGATACGCAGTATTTT. The chain combines TRBV5-6 with TRBJ2-3; tentatively, D is TRBD1 (6 bases). Deletions cut 4 bases from V and 0 bases from J, with 9 bases between. The CDR3 is made up of 14 amino acids. The germline V gene encodes CDR1 SGHDT and CDR2 YYEEEE.

This clone was picked up a small number of times. The chain recombines TRBV9 with TRBJ1-1; D not certain. From germline, CDR1 is SGDLS and CDR2 YYNGEE. The V end was cut by 3 bases, the J end by 5 bases, with 14 bases between. The CDR3 length is 14 residues. CDR3 sequence: CASSATFTGTEAFF. The CDR3 region has the DNA TGTGCCAGCAGCGCAACCTTTACCGGGACTGAAGCTTTCTTT.

The chain is built from TRBV4-2 and TRBJ2-5; TRBD2 matches at 11 bases. From germline, CDR1 is LGHNA and CDR2 YNFKEQ. Germline trimming cut 0 bases from V and 4 bases from J; bases unmatched to any gene: 1. This CDR3 contains 15 residues. The chain's CDR3 is CASSQETSGGETQYF. The CDR3 DNA reads as TGTGCCAGCAGCCAAGAAACTAGCGGGGGAGAGACCCAGTACTTC.

This clone was counted a single time. The J gene is TRBJ1-5, the V gene TRBV9; D ambiguous. The germline V and J ends were trimmed by 0 bases and 5 bases, with 12 bases remaining between them. Germline values: CDR1 SGDLS, CDR2 YYNGEE. This CDR3 is built from 15 residues. CDR3: CASSVARVTDQPQHF. CDR3 bases: TGTGCCAGCAGCGTAGCCCGGGTGACGGATCAGCCCCAGCATTTT.

This sequence joins TRBV7-9 and TRBJ2-7; 7 bases fit TRBD2. The CDR3 loop spans 15 amino acids. Unmatched junction bases numbered 9, after V lost 3 bases and J lost 4 bases. CDR1 is SEHNR, CDR2 FQNEAQ, per germline (reference sequence). In nucleotides, the CDR3 is TGTGCCAGCAGCTTGGGGGGGAGCCACGGGTACGAGCAGTACTTC. Its protein product is CASSLGGSHGYEQYF.

The chain links TRBV13 to TRBJ1-2; 8 nucleotides match TRBD1. Trimming at V came to 0 bases and at J to 3 bases, leaving 3 bases not matched to a gene. Germline values: CDR1 PRHDT, CDR2 FYEKMQ (reference sequence). The CDR3 covers 15 residues. CDR3 sequence: CASSLGSGGDYGYTF. The CDR3, as DNA: TGTGCCAGCAGCTTAGGTTCAGGGGGCGACTATGGCTACACCTTC.

The chain links TRBV30 to TRBJ2-7, with TRBD1 matching 7 bases. The CDR3 consists of 13 residues. The V gene end was trimmed by 4 bases and the J gene end by 1 base; junction bases not matched to a gene: 4. Germline V gene data show CDR1 as GTSNPN and CDR2 as SVGIG (reference sequence). The DNA of the CDR3 is TGTGCCTGGACCGGGGACAGTTCCTACGAGCAGTACTTC. Protein product: CAWTGDSSYEQYF.

V usage is TRBV2 and J usage is TRBJ2-3, with D possibly being TRBD1 (5 bases). CDR3 size: 16 residues. CDR1 is SNHLY and CDR2 is FYNNEI in the germline V gene. The V end was cut by 2 bases, the J end by 10 bases, with 22 bases between. CDR3 in DNA: TGTGCCAGCAGTGAAAAACAGGTCACCTTTGTAGGAGCGCAGTATTTT. Its translation: CASSEKQVTFVGAQYF.

Regarding this clone: In the same sample, other DNA sequences code for this CDR3. The chain combines TRBV11-3 with TRBJ1-2, with a possible D match to TRBD1 (6 bases). V was clipped by 5 bases and J by 4 bases, with 17 bases between them. The CDR3 spans 15 residues. Looked up from germline, CDR1 is SGHNT and CDR2 is YENEEA. This CDR3 is CASSATPTGTYGYTF. The CDR3 DNA follows: TGTGCCAGCAGCGCAACGCCCACAGGGACCTATGGCTACACCTTC.

The rearrangement links TRBV29-1 to TRBJ2-7; 7 nucleotides line up with TRBD1. Per the germline V gene, CDR1 is SQVTM and CDR2 is ANQGSEA. CDR3 length equals 13 residues. The V gene end was trimmed by 6 bases and the J gene end by 9 bases; junction bases not matched to a gene: 14. DNA for the CDR3: TGCAGCGTCCAAGAGACAGGGATCAAGTGGCAGTACTTC. Protein product: CSVQETGIKWQYF.